This section outlines one T cell receptor (beta chain) sequence together with its context. The assay was immunoSEQ multiplex PCR, and TCRdb's table has in-frame clones only and misses some. The sample carries about 440,000 clones, about nine tenths recorded once. Noted treatment: some 20 received Ad26.COV2.S at low or high dose, single or two shots; 5 received placebo; per-sample allocation not given. Sampling took place 63 days after the first vaccine or placebo injection. This sample is drawn from a study of Ad26.COV2.S vaccination and SARS-CoV-2 variants. The clonotype originates from a person aged 18-65 years who received the Ad26.COV2.S COVID-19 vaccine or a placebo. This material consisted of peripheral blood, taken in a trial of Ad26.COV2.S vaccine versus placebo.

The CDR3 DNA reads TGTGCCAGCAGCTTTTACAAAATCCCCGGGACAGACACTGAAGCTTTCTTT. Encoded protein: CASSFYKIPGTDTEAFF. The V and J genes are TRBV5-6 and TRBJ1-1, with 7 positions matching TRBD1. Germline loops: CDR1 SGHDT, CDR2 YYEEEE. Germline trimming cut 2 bases from V and 3 bases from J; bases unmatched to any gene: 13. CDR3 length: 17 amino acids. The full variable domain, with the rest looked up from reference TRBV5-6 and TRBJ1-1, is DAGVTQSPTHLIKTRGQQVTLRCSPKSGHDTVSWYQQALGQGPQFIFQYYEEEERQRGNFPDRFSGHQFPNYSSELNVNALLLGDSALYLCASSFYKIPGTDTEAFFGQGTRLTVV.